One and the same sample provided the 31 T cell receptor beta chains below, sequenced in a study of blood T cell repertoires in COVID-19. The assay was immunoSEQ multiplex PCR, and TCRdb's table has in-frame clones only and misses some. There are 260,000 or so clones in the sample; 83% occur only once, and approximately 5.3% lies in the top ten. Material: peripheral blood. These receptor sequences come from a man aged 80 or over with acute or convalescent COVID-19.

The chain joins TRBV27 to TRBJ2-1; 7 nucleotides agree with TRBD2. After removal of 6 bases from V and 4 bases from J, the junction contained 6 bases not matched to a gene. The CDR3 is made up of 14 amino acids. The germline gives CDR1 MNHEY, CDR2 SMNVEV (reference sequence). The CDR3 bases are TGTGCCAGCAGACGCAGCGGGGATTACAATGAGCAGTTCTTC. Translated: CASRRSGDYNEQFF.

The table lists this clone with a few counts. The V and J genes are TRBV4-2 and TRBJ1-3, with 8 bases that match TRBD1. The CDR3 is 17 amino acids. Germline V lookup: CDR1 LGHNA, CDR2 YNFKEQ. J was trimmed by 1 base and V by 1 base; bases with no gene match: 6. The CDR3 loop reads CASSQAAGGSSGNTIYF. CDR3 coding DNA: TGTGCCAGCAGCCAAGCGGCAGGGGGCTCTTCTGGAAACACCATATATTTT.

This chain joins TRBV11-2 and TRBJ2-2; 8 nucleotides match TRBD2. In germline, CDR1 is SGHAT, CDR2 FQNNGV. With 7 bases clipped from V and 4 bases from J, the junction kept 11 bases outside the gene matches. The CDR3 spans 16 residues. The CDR3 reads CASTKATGGFTGELFF. In DNA, the CDR3 is TGTGCCAGCACCAAAGCAACGGGGGGGTTCACCGGGGAGCTGTTTTTT.

The chain links TRBV6-6 to TRBJ1-5; possibly TRBD1 for D (6 bases). From germline, CDR1 is MNHNY and CDR2 SVGAGI (reference sequence). V was trimmed by 6 bases and J by 5 bases, leaving 14 bases between them. This CDR3 has 14 amino acids. CDR3 nucleotides: TGTGCCAGCAGACGAGGACAGCGAGATCAGCCCCAGCATTTT. It yields the protein CASRRGQRDQPQHF.

The chain carries TRBV6-5 and TRBJ2-3; maybe TRBD1 (5 bases). With 6 bases removed from V and 2 bases from J, the gap between germline ends came to 9 bases. The CDR3 loop spans 13 amino acids. Germline-derived CDR1 and CDR2 are MNHEY and SVGAGI. The CDR3 coding sequence is TGTGCCAGCAGAAACAGGAACACAGATACGCAGTATTTT. Its translation is CASRNRNTDTQYF.

The V gene is TRBV7-8, the J gene TRBJ2-1, with D tentatively TRBD2 (6 bases). Germline V gene lookup returns CDR1 SGHVS and CDR2 FQNEAQ. This CDR3 contains 15 residues. The V and J ends lost 4 bases and 4 bases respectively, with 14 bases between them. The chain's CDR3 is CASSSDGSFYNEQFF. In nucleotides, the CDR3 is TGTGCCAGCAGCTCGGACGGGAGTTTTTACAATGAGCAGTTCTTC.

J is TRBJ1-4 and V is TRBV14; tentatively, D is TRBD1 (6 bases). Trimming pared 4 bases from V and 0 bases from J, leaving 9 bases between. CDR3 length equals 15 residues. Germline V gene data show CDR1 as SGHDN and CDR2 as FVKESK. This CDR3 is CASSPRGTTNEKLFF. In DNA form, the CDR3 reads TGTGCCAGCAGCCCCAGGGGTACAACTAATGAAAAACTGTTTTTT.

The CDR3: CASSPGLADYNEQFF. Here the CDR3 DNA reads TGTGCCAGCAGCCCCGGACTAGCCGATTACAATGAGCAGTTCTTC. The chain joins TRBV11-2 to TRBJ2-1, with 8 bases aligning to TRBD2. Germline V CDR1 and CDR2: SGHAT, FQNNGV. The CDR3 is 15 residues long. The J segment lost 4 bases and the V segment lost 5 bases, leaving 7 bases of the junction unmatched.

This clone appeared a few times. The same CDR3 can be traced to other DNA sequences in this sample. The chain recombines TRBV19 with TRBJ1-5; tentatively, D is TRBD1 (5 bases). The CDR3 sequence is 14 residues long. With 3 bases removed from V and 5 bases from J, the gap between germline ends came to 11 bases. Germline V gives CDR1 LNHDA, CDR2 SQIVND (reference sequence). CDR3 nucleotides: TGTGCCAGTAGTATTTGGCAGGGCGATCAGCCCCAGCATTTT. This gives the protein CASSIWQGDQPQHF.

The chain has TRBV2 and TRBJ2-5; 8 bases line up with TRBD1. J was trimmed by 7 bases and V by 8 bases; bases with no gene match: 12. From germline, CDR1 is SNHLY and CDR2 FYNNEI. CDR3 length: 14 amino acids. CDR3 region: CASGPDRVLRTQYF. In DNA, the CDR3 is TGTGCCAGCGGCCCGGACAGGGTGTTAAGGACCCAGTACTTC.

This sequence joins TRBV14 and TRBJ2-3; a possible D gene is TRBD2 (5 bases). Germline assignment: CDR1 SGHDN and CDR2 FVKESK. V gave up 1 base and J gave up 0 bases, with 11 bases separating them. This CDR3 has 16 amino acids. CDR3 nucleotides: TGTGCCAGCAGCCAAGGGTCTAGCTCTAGCACAGATACGCAGTATTTT. Translating gives CASSQGSSSSTDTQYF. The variable domain in full, completed from reference TRBV14 and TRBJ2-3, reads EAGVTQFPSHSVIEKGQTVTLRCDPISGHDNLYWYRRVMGKEIKFLLHFVKESKQDESGMPNNRFLAERTGGTYSTLKVQPAELEDSGVYFCASSQGSSSSTDTQYFGPGTRLTVL.

Regarding this clone: The junction and the germline gene differ at one end; a read error may be behind it. V usage is TRBV20-1 and J usage is TRBJ1-4; unclear D gene. The CDR3 consists of 11 residues. Germline V gives CDR1 DFQATT, CDR2 SNEGSKA (reference sequence). Here the CDR3 DNA reads TGCAGTGCCAGAGATATTGAAAAACTGTTTTTT. It is translated as CSARDIEKLFF.

The gene calls are TRBV7-9 and TRBJ2-1, with TRBD1 matching over 7 bases. Losses at the gene ends were 5 bases for V and 6 bases for J; bases not matched to a gene: 10. The CDR3 is 15 amino acids. CDR1 SEHNR and CDR2 FQNEAQ come from the germline V gene (reference sequence). The CDR3 loop reads CASSHTRQGANEQFF. The CDR3 DNA reads as TGTGCCAGCAGCCACACGCGACAGGGCGCCAATGAGCAGTTCTTC. Together with reference TRBV7-9 and TRBJ2-1, the CDR3 gives the full variable domain: DTGVSQNPRHKITKRGQNVTFRCDPISEHNRLYWYRQTLGQGPEFLTYFQNEAQLEKSRLLSDRFSAERPKGSFSTLEIQRTEQGDSAMYLCASSHTRQGANEQFFGPGTRLTVL.

The chain carries TRBV2 and TRBJ2-6, with D possibly matching TRBD1 (6 bases). The length of the CDR3 is 16 residues. With 6 bases removed from V and 0 bases from J, the gap between germline ends came to 12 bases. Germline-derived CDR1 and CDR2 are SNHLY and FYNNEI. The CDR3 region is CASRDSRPSGANVLTF. The CDR3 nucleotides are TGTGCCAGCAGGGACAGTAGACCCTCTGGGGCCAACGTCCTGACTTTC. The full variable domain, rest sourced from reference TRBV2 and TRBJ2-6, is EPEVTQTPSHQVTQMGQEVILRCVPISNHLYFYWYRQILGQKVEFLVSFYNNEISEKSEIFDDQFSVERPDGSNFTLKIRSTKLEDSAMYFCASRDSRPSGANVLTFGAGSRLTVL.

The V and J genes are TRBV6-4 and TRBJ2-1; D may be TRBD2 (5 bases). Germline values: CDR1 MRHNA, CDR2 SNTAGT. V dropped 2 bases and J dropped 2 bases, with 19 bases sitting between them. The CDR3 runs to 18 residues. CDR3 sequence (DNA): TGTGCCAGCAGTGACAGGGTCGGGGAGTTGGGAACCTACAATGAGCAGTTCTTC. It is translated as CASSDRVGELGTYNEQFF.

The CDR3, as DNA: TGTGCCAGCAGTCCGAGTAGACAGGGGCCAATTGGCTACACCTTC. Encoded protein: CASSPSRQGPIGYTF. This chain uses TRBV28 with TRBJ1-2; 8 bases are a match to TRBD1. There are 15 residues in the CDR3. CDR1 MDHEN and CDR2 SYDVKM come from the germline V gene. V shed 5 bases, J shed 7 bases, and the junction held 12 bases outside the gene matches.

The chain is built from TRBV6-1 and TRBJ1-5; D unclear. CDR1 is MNHNS, CDR2 SASEGT, per germline. This CDR3 contains 14 residues. V was cut by 2 bases and J by 7 bases, with 12 bases left in between. The CDR3 is CASSESVVGQPQHF. CDR3 sequence (DNA): TGTGCCAGCAGTGAATCAGTCGTGGGCCAGCCCCAGCATTTT.

This chain joins TRBV30 and TRBJ1-5, with TRBD1 as a possible D gene (5 bases). Between the trimmed V and J ends, which lost 5 bases and 3 bases, there was a span of 11 bases. Germline V CDR1 and CDR2: GTSNPN, SVGIG (reference sequence). The CDR3 has 13 residues. The CDR3 DNA sequence: TGTGCCTGGGGTGCCAGGGACAATCAGCCCCAGCATTTT. Residues: CAWGARDNQPQHF. The whole variable domain, filled in from reference TRBV30 and TRBJ1-5, reads SQTIHQWPATLVQPVGSPLSLECTVEGTSNPNLYWYRQAAGRGLQLLFYSVGIGQISSEVPQNLSASRPQDRQFILSSKKLLLSDSGFYLCAWGARDNQPQHFGDGTRLSIL.

The chain couples TRBV5-1 to TRBJ2-7, with 10 bases fitting TRBD2. The CDR3 consists of 15 residues. After removal of 4 bases from V and 3 bases from J, the junction contained 7 bases not matched to a gene. Per germline, CDR1 SGHRS and CDR2 YFSETQ. CDR3 protein: CASSPGTSEIYEQYF. CDR3 DNA: TGCGCCAGCAGCCCCGGGACTAGCGAGATCTACGAGCAGTACTTC.

This rearrangement joins TRBV25-1 to TRBJ2-3; D is unclear. The germline V gene encodes CDR1 MGHDK and CDR2 SYGVNS. V was shortened by 6 bases and J by 9 bases, with 10 bases between the two germline ends. The CDR3 runs to 11 residues. This chain's CDR3 is CASSLRATQYF. CDR3 DNA: TGTGCCAGCAGCCTCCGCGCCACGCAGTATTTT.

This sequence joins TRBV27 and TRBJ2-1; 12 bases match TRBD2. The CDR3 spans 16 residues. The V gene's germline CDR1 is MNHEY and CDR2 SMNVEV (reference sequence). V shed 6 bases, J shed 4 bases, and the junction held 7 bases outside the gene matches. The CDR3 DNA reads TGTGCCAGCAGCCGGACTAGCGGGGTGTCATACAATGAGCAGTTCTTC. Amino acids: CASSRTSGVSYNEQFF.

This chain connects TRBV27 to TRBJ1-1, with D maybe TRBD1 (5 bases). The V gene's germline CDR1 is MNHEY and CDR2 SMNVEV (reference sequence). This CDR3 has 14 amino acids. Trimming pared 6 bases from V and 1 base from J, leaving 12 bases between. This CDR3 reads CASRLNRQNTEAFF. Written as DNA, the CDR3 is TGTGCCAGCAGGCTAAACAGGCAGAACACTGAAGCTTTCTTT.

This chain joins TRBV30 and TRBJ1-4, with a tentative D call TRBD1 (6 bases). Germline V gene sequence: CDR1 GTSNPN, CDR2 SVGIG (reference sequence). Trimming removed 2 bases at V and 4 bases at J, with 11 bases between. This CDR3 comprises 14 residues. CDR3 nucleotides: TGTGCCTGGAGTCCAGGACAGAATAATGAAAAACTGTTTTTT. Translated, it gives CAWSPGQNNEKLFF.

This clone was counted only a few times. The rearrangement links TRBV28 to TRBJ2-7; D unclear. The CDR3 runs 11 residues. Germline-derived CDR1 and CDR2 are MDHEN and SYDVKM. V was pared by 7 bases and J by 3 bases, with 7 bases between. The CDR3 coding sequence is TGTGCCAGCATGAGAAACTACGAGCAGTACTTC. Protein: CASMRNYEQYF. The whole variable domain, remainder taken from reference TRBV28 and TRBJ2-7, is DVKVTQSSRYLVKRTGEKVFLECVQDMDHENMFWYRQDPGLGLRLIYFSYDVKMKEKGDIPEGYSVSREKKERFSLILESASTNQTSMYLCASMRNYEQYFGPGTRLTVT.

The gene calls are TRBV2 and TRBJ1-1; D uncertain. The CDR3 has 13 residues. V shed 6 bases and J shed 3 bases, with 11 bases lying between them. The germline V gene encodes CDR1 SNHLY and CDR2 FYNNEI. CDR3 in DNA: TGTGCCAGCAGCTTCGGACTTGACACTGAAGCTTTCTTT. Translating it yields CASSFGLDTEAFF.

The chain combines TRBV3-1 (or the pseudogene TRBV3-2) with TRBJ2-7; 14 bases are shared with TRBD2. Germline trimming cut 4 bases from V and 12 bases from J; bases unmatched to any gene: 5. CDR1 and CDR2 (germline): LGHDT, YNNKEL (reference sequence). There are 13 residues in the CDR3. CDR3 sequence reads: CASSPGTSGSLYF. CDR3 nucleotide sequence: TGTGCCAGCAGCCCCGGGACTAGCGGGAGCTTGTACTTC.

This clone was observed a few times. This sequence joins TRBV5-1 and TRBJ1-1, with D possibly matching TRBD1 (5 bases). V gave up 7 bases and J gave up 0 bases, with 16 bases separating them. This CDR3 contains 15 residues. In germline, CDR1 is SGHRS, CDR2 YFSETQ. CDR3 in DNA: TGCGCCAGCTCGGCAGGGAATGGGTTGAACACTGAAGCTTTCTTT. Protein product: CASSAGNGLNTEAFF.

This clone was picked up a small number of times. V usage is TRBV18 and J usage is TRBJ2-5, with a possible D match to TRBD1 (7 bases). In germline, CDR1 is KGHSH, CDR2 LQKENI. Trimming cost V 0 bases and J 5 bases, with 10 bases left between them. CDR3 length: 14 amino acids. The CDR3 is CASSPPTGTETQYF. CDR3 nucleotide sequence: TGTGCCAGCTCACCACCGACAGGGACTGAGACCCAGTACTTC.

The chain has TRBV3-1 (or the pseudogene TRBV3-2) and TRBJ2-7, with D perhaps matching TRBD1 (5 bases). Germline-derived CDR1 and CDR2 are LGHDT and YNNKEL (reference sequence). This CDR3 is built from 13 residues. Trimming took 5 bases from V and 5 from J, leaving 13 bases between them. For the CDR3, the DNA is TGTGCCAGCAGCTCCCGACAGTTAAACGAGCAGTACTTC. Residues: CASSSRQLNEQYF.

V is TRBV7-9 and J is TRBJ2-7; the D is unclear. Trimming pared 1 base from V and 5 bases from J, leaving 12 bases between. In germline, CDR1 is SEHNR, CDR2 FQNEAQ (reference sequence). This CDR3 contains 14 residues. As DNA, the CDR3 is TGTGCCAGCAGCTTAGGTACAGTCAAGAACGAGCAGTACTTC. Its protein is CASSLGTVKNEQYF.

Points on this clone: Other DNA sequences from this sample encode an identical CDR3 as well. This chain joins TRBV5-1 and TRBJ1-1; D ambiguous. Between the trimmed V and J ends, which lost 0 bases and 1 base, there was a span of 4 bases. The CDR3 has 13 amino acids. Germline V gene lookup returns CDR1 SGHRS and CDR2 YFSETQ. The CDR3 region is CASSLAGNTEAFF. The CDR3 DNA reads as TGCGCCAGCAGCTTGGCCGGGAACACTGAAGCTTTCTTT.